This T cell receptor beta chain is from a study of shared clonotypes between healthy human individuals. Turning to the study itself: With ages of 18 to 49, the donors were two women and three men.

Concerning this clone itself: Its antigen remains unknown.

Germline assignment: CDR1 MDHEN and CDR2 SYDVKM. The CDR3 sequence is 14 residues long. The V end lost 7 bases, the J end lost 8 bases, and 18 bases lay between the germline ends. Overall study results and limits: Roughly 5% of naive CD4 clonotypes were shared across several donors.

The authors loaded roughly 200 ng DNA, around 32,000 T cell genomes, into sorted-subset replicate PCRs. Generated by immunoSEQ multiplex PCR, the TCRdb table keeps only in-frame clones and is missing some. The sample lists about 340,000 clones, roughly 70% seen once, with under 11% in the top ten. This clonotype originated in a man aged 25-45 years in good health. Sequencing was performed on memory CD4+ T cells sorted from blood. Indicated subset: CD45RA-negative fraction. The chain combines TRBV28 with TRBJ2-4; D may match TRBD1 or TRBD2 (6 bases each). CDR3 sequence: CASIRGPTEDIQYF. The CDR3 DNA reads as TGTGCCAGCATCCGGGGGCCCACTGAGGACATTCAGTACTTC.